Each of the 21 T cell receptor beta chains below was sequenced from the same sample in a study of T cells after yellow fever vaccination. TCRdb re-derived calls from the 5' RACE reads in MiXCR, one entry per CDR3 protein. Among about 260,000 distinct CDR3 sequences, approximately 3.6% were seen once, and the ten largest hold about a fifth. The material was PBMCs, obtained 15 days after the yellow fever booster vaccination. The receptors shown here come from a man between 18 and 29 years old who received the YFV17D yellow fever vaccine.

Many counts were recorded for this clonotype. V usage is TRBV20-1 and J usage is TRBJ1-2; D unresolved. With 0 bases removed from V and 4 bases from J, the gap between germline ends came to 21 bases. This CDR3 spans 17 amino acids. Germline assignment: CDR1 DFQATT and CDR2 SNEGSKA (reference sequence). The DNA for the CDR3 is TGCAGTGCTAGAGATGTATTTAAGCAGGCGAGATCCTATGGCTACACCTTC. Translation gives CSARDVFKQARSYGYTF.

This clonotype was detected ten times or more. The chain employs TRBV12-3 or TRBV12-4 and TRBJ2-3, with D maybe TRBD1 (6 bases). The CDR3 has 13 amino acids. Trimming stripped 5 bases from V and 4 bases from J, with 10 bases between. CDR3: CASSPRGADTQYF. In nucleotides, the CDR3 is TGTGCCAGCAGTCCCAGGGGAGCAGATACGCAGTATTTT.

This clonotype was counted many times. The J gene is TRBJ2-1, the V gene TRBV20-1, with D possibly TRBD1 on 6 matching bases. V lost 1 base to trimming and J lost 4 bases, with 17 bases between them. CDR3 size: 16 residues. Germline CDR1 and CDR2: DFQATT and SNEGSKA (reference sequence). The CDR3 loop is CSARGVGAGTYNEQFF. CDR3 nucleotides: TGCAGTGCTAGAGGGGTTGGGGCAGGGACATACAATGAGCAGTTCTTC.

The sample holds many counts of this clonotype. The chain employs TRBV10-1 and TRBJ2-3, with 12 bases fitting TRBD1. CDR3 length equals 15 residues. Per the germline V gene, CDR1 is WNHNN and CDR2 is SYGVQD (reference sequence). V lost 4 bases, J lost 5 bases, and 4 bases stayed unmatched. CDR3 residues: CASSVGTGGGDTQYF. The CDR3 DNA is TGCGCCAGCAGTGTTGGGACAGGGGGCGGAGATACGCAGTATTTT.

This clonotype came up many times. V is TRBV6-5 and J is TRBJ1-6; D not resolved. The CDR3 has 16 residues. The germline gives CDR1 MNHEY, CDR2 SVGAGI. V was trimmed by 3 bases and J by 0 bases, leaving 9 bases between them. CDR3 in DNA: TGTGCCAGCAGTTATAGACCCGACTCCTATAATTCACCCCTCCACTTT. This gives the protein CASSYRPDSYNSPLHF.

This clonotype was recorded many times. The chain uses TRBV7-9 and TRBJ1-5; D perhaps matches TRBD1 (6 bases). This CDR3 comprises 12 residues. Germline V gene sequence: CDR1 SEHNR, CDR2 FQNEAQ (reference sequence). Trimming took 6 bases from V and 7 from J, leaving 10 bases between them. The chain's CDR3 is CASREGDQPQHF. The CDR3, as DNA: TGTGCCAGCAGGGAGGGGGACCAGCCCCAGCATTTT.

This clonotype was recorded a few times. This chain links TRBV10-3 with TRBJ1-5, with D perhaps matching TRBD1 (5 bases). The CDR3 length is 13 residues. Trimming took off 7 bases at V and 4 bases at J, with 11 bases between the two ends. CDR1 ENHRY and CDR2 SYGVKD come from the germline V gene. The CDR3 loop is CAITSDRNQPQHF. CDR3 bases: TGTGCCATCACCTCCGACAGAAATCAGCCCCAGCATTTT.

This clonotype was detected many times. V is TRBV7-9 and J is TRBJ2-2, with a tentative D call TRBD1 (6 bases). Deletions cut 7 bases from V and 4 bases from J, with 25 bases between. Germline V gene data show CDR1 as SEHNR and CDR2 as FQNEAQ (reference sequence). This CDR3 has 18 residues. The CDR3 loop reads CASTRTGTTRVGTGELFF. Written as DNA, the CDR3 is TGTGCCAGCACCCGCACCGGGACAACCCGAGTCGGCACCGGGGAGCTGTTTTTT. The entire variable domain, with the rest obtained from reference TRBV7-9 and TRBJ2-2, is as follows: DTGVSQNPRHKITKRGQNVTFRCDPISEHNRLYWYRQTLGQGPEFLTYFQNEAQLEKSRLLSDRFSAERPKGSFSTLEIQRTEQGDSAMYLCASTRTGTTRVGTGELFFGEGSRLTVL.

Many counts were recorded for this clonotype. The J gene is TRBJ2-2, the V gene TRBV7-2; 8 nucleotides align to TRBD2. The CDR3 runs 16 residues. CDR1 and CDR2 (germline): SGHTA, FQGNSA. Trimming removed 1 base from V and 4 bases from J; junction bases left unmatched: 5. The CDR3 DNA reads as TGTGCCAGCAGCTTAGGGATAGCGGGGCTCACCGGGGAGCTGTTTTTT. Residues: CASSLGIAGLTGELFF.

This clonotype occurred many times. CDR3 region: CASSPGGTGGFRETQYF. Written as DNA, the CDR3 is TGTGCCAGCAGCCCCGGAGGGACAGGGGGATTTCGGGAGACCCAGTACTTC. V is TRBV7-9 and J is TRBJ2-5, with 11 bases fitting TRBD1. V lost 5 bases to trimming and J lost 5 bases; unmatched junction nucleotides: 13. The CDR3 totals 17 residues. CDR1 and CDR2 (germline): SEHNR, FQNEAQ (reference sequence).

This clonotype was seen many times. V and J are TRBV6-5 and TRBJ2-7; D remains ambiguous. CDR1 and CDR2 (germline): MNHEY, SVGAGI. V was pared by 7 bases and J by 7 bases, with 11 bases between. The CDR3 is 11 amino acids. The CDR3 here is CASTSAGEQYF. CDR3 bases: TGTGCCAGCACCTCGGCCGGGGAGCAGTACTTC.

Remarks on this clonotype: It may be a read error: a sequence one base away is much more abundant. This chain connects TRBV7-2 to TRBJ2-3, with D unclear. CDR3 length: 14 residues. Trimming stripped 7 bases from V and 2 bases from J, with 13 bases between. The germline gives CDR1 SGHTA, CDR2 FQGNSA. The CDR3 DNA reads as TGTGCCAGCAACCTCGGGCGCGCCACAGATACGCAGTATTTT. As protein: CASNLGRATDTQYF.

The table lists this clonotype with many counts. The CDR3 region is CASSFGKVGTDTQYF. Written as DNA, the CDR3 is TGTGCCAGCAGTTTTGGGAAGGTGGGGACAGATACGCAGTATTTT. The rearrangement joins TRBV12-3 or TRBV12-4 to TRBJ2-3; D remains ambiguous. With 3 bases removed from V and 3 bases from J, the gap between germline ends came to 13 bases. This CDR3 region has 15 residues.

Many counts were recorded for this clonotype. This chain joins TRBV20-1 and TRBJ2-3; D is ambiguous. In germline, CDR1 is DFQATT, CDR2 SNEGSKA (reference sequence). The CDR3 is made up of 13 amino acids. Trimming cost V 0 bases and J 1 base, with 5 bases left between them. Here the CDR3 DNA reads TGCAGTGCTAGAGATGGCCGCACAGATACGCAGTATTTT. The encoded protein is CSARDGRTDTQYF.

This chain connects TRBV5-1 to TRBJ2-1, with TRBD2 matching over 9 bases. CDR1 is SGHRS, CDR2 YFSETQ, per germline. There are 17 residues in the CDR3. Germline trimming cut 0 bases from V and 1 base from J; bases unmatched to any gene: 5. The CDR3 DNA is TGCGCCAGCAGCTTGGGACTAGCGGACGGGTCCTACAATGAGCAGTTCTTC. The encoded protein is CASSLGLADGSYNEQFF.

The gene calls are TRBV9 and TRBJ1-1; maybe TRBD1 (6 bases). The CDR3 spans 16 residues. Germline lookup yields CDR1 SGDLS and CDR2 YYNGEE. V was pared by 0 bases and J by 0 bases, with 12 bases between. The CDR3 loop is CASSVDGTGLNTEAFF. CDR3 bases: TGTGCCAGCAGCGTAGACGGTACAGGGTTGAACACTGAAGCTTTCTTT.

This clonotype has a count of ten or more. The V and J genes are TRBV3-1 and TRBJ2-1, with TRBD1 matching over 10 bases. CDR3 size: 15 residues. From germline, CDR1 is LGHDT and CDR2 YNNKEL (reference sequence). Trimming took 8 bases from V and 7 from J; bases not matched to a gene: 11. The CDR3 reads CASSAGTGVMNEQFF. The CDR3 DNA follows: TGTGCCAGCTCAGCCGGGACAGGGGTAATGAATGAGCAGTTCTTC.

This clonotype was picked up a small number of times. The J gene is TRBJ2-5, the V gene TRBV18, with D perhaps being TRBD1 or TRBD2 (5 bases each). The CDR3 totals 17 residues. Between the trimmed V and J ends, which lost 2 bases and 5 bases, there was a span of 21 bases. The germline V gene has CDR1 KGHSH and CDR2 LQKENI. CDR3 sequence (DNA): TGTGCCAGCTCACCAGTCCGGGGCAGGACCCCGGGGGAGACCCAGTACTTC. Translating it yields CASSPVRGRTPGETQYF.

This clonotype was picked up many times. The J gene is TRBJ1-1, the V gene TRBV10-3, with D tentatively TRBD1 (6 bases). Germline assignment: CDR1 ENHRY and CDR2 SYGVKD. The CDR3 consists of 16 residues. Deletions cut 5 bases from V and 2 bases from J, with 18 bases between. CDR3 residues: CAISRGNTGINTEAFF. The CDR3 DNA follows: TGTGCCATCAGTCGAGGAAACACAGGGATTAACACTGAAGCTTTCTTT.

This chain joins TRBV3-1 and TRBJ2-3, with 8 bases aligning to TRBD2. Germline CDR1 is LGHDT and CDR2 is YNNKEL (reference sequence). J gave up 0 bases and V 0 bases, and 8 bases lay outside the gene matches. The CDR3 is 18 residues long. CDR3 DNA sequence: TGTGCCAGCAGCCAAGATTCCTTTATAGCGGGGAGCACAGATACGCAGTATTTT. It translates to CASSQDSFIAGSTDTQYF.

Many counts were recorded for this clonotype. The chain couples TRBV11-2 to TRBJ1-1; D gene uncertain. Trimming left V 1 base short and J 3 bases short, with 6 bases between. Germline V gene data show CDR1 as SGHAT and CDR2 as FQNNGV. This CDR3 region has 13 residues. The CDR3 bases are TGTGCCAGCAGCTTAGTACCGGACACTGAAGCTTTCTTT. Protein product: CASSLVPDTEAFF.